Following are 4 T cell receptor beta chains from one sample sequenced in a study of cytomegalovirus exposure and HLA in healthy donors. PCR used 60 Vbeta primers and 13 Jbeta primers. Clones were read by immunoSEQ multiplex PCR, and TCRdb kept only the in-frame ones, dropping some. The repertoire has about 130,000 clones, about 80% of them found once; the top ten carry about 2.6%. Specimen: PBMCs. All receptors derive from a man aged 25-45 years in good health and CMV-seronegative.

CDR3 coding DNA: TGTGCCAGCAGTGTGGCCGTAACTAGCGGATTTCCCTACGAGCAGTACTTC. This encodes CASSVAVTSGFPYEQYF. The chain is built from TRBV7-2 and TRBJ2-7; 8 positions match TRBD2. The CDR3 extends over 17 amino acids. V shed 6 bases, J shed 2 bases, and the junction held 15 bases outside the gene matches. Germline CDR1 SGHTA, CDR2 FQGNSA.

The chain joins TRBV28 to TRBJ2-1, with a weak D call TRBD2 (6 bases). Germline CDR1 and CDR2: MDHEN and SYDVKM. Trimming took off 5 bases at V and 6 bases at J, with 23 bases between the two ends. The CDR3 is made up of 17 amino acids. The DNA for the CDR3 is TGTGCCAGCAGTCCTGGGACTTTACAGTGGGAGTCCAATGAGCAGTTCTTC. Protein sequence: CASSPGTLQWESNEQFF.

This chain connects TRBV19 to TRBJ2-5; D is perhaps TRBD1 (6 bases). The CDR3 length is 15 residues. Germline CDR1 is LNHDA and CDR2 is SQIVND (reference sequence). The ends were cut back, 5 bases at V and 2 bases at J, with 15 bases in the middle. The CDR3 nucleotides are TGTGCCAGTAGTCCAACCCAGACAGGACAAGAGACCCAGTACTTC. Protein sequence: CASSPTQTGQETQYF.

This clone was observed a handful of times. The J gene is TRBJ1-6, the V gene TRBV27; no firm D call. V was pared by 5 bases and J by 4 bases, with 12 bases between. CDR3 length: 15 residues. Germline loops: CDR1 MNHEY, CDR2 SMNVEV (reference sequence). The CDR3 bases are TGTGCCAGCAGTCCGGGGAGGCTTTATAATTCACCCCTCCACTTT. It codes for CASSPGRLYNSPLHF.